A single sample gave rise to the 26 T cell receptor beta chains below, sequenced in a study of response to subunit inactivated influenza vaccine. TCRdb processed the RT-PCR reads anew with MiXCR; each CDR3 protein has one entry. This table has around 710,000 distinct CDR3 sequences, about 15% appearing once. The source material was PBMCs from blood, sampled approximately 15 days before vaccination. The source is a man in his fifties or sixties who received an inactivated influenza vaccine.

The chain uses TRBV12-3 or TRBV12-4 and TRBJ2-7; no clear D. V was cut by 3 bases and J by 5 bases, with 8 bases left in between. There are 12 residues in the CDR3. The CDR3 spells CASSFYPDEQYF. CDR3 coding DNA: TGTGCCAGCAGTTTCTATCCGGACGAGCAGTACTTC.

The chain links TRBV7-2 to TRBJ2-3, with 10 positions matching TRBD2. Looked up from germline, CDR1 is SGHTA and CDR2 is FQGNSA. V trimming: 2 bases; J trimming: 3 bases; junction bases outside the gene matches: 2. The CDR3 sequence is 15 residues long. In DNA, the CDR3 is TGTGCCAGCAGCTTAAAGCGGGGGGGAACAGATACGCAGTATTTT. It codes for CASSLKRGGTDTQYF.

The V and J genes are TRBV7-8 and TRBJ2-7; D might be TRBD2 (5 bases). Germline assignment: CDR1 SGHVS and CDR2 FQNEAQ. This CDR3 is 15 amino acids long. Trimming removed 2 bases from V and 3 bases from J, with 14 bases in between. In DNA, the CDR3 is TGTGCCAGCAGCTTACGGGCTAGAGGAGGCTACGAGCAGTACTTC. It yields the protein CASSLRARGGYEQYF.

This clonotype was recorded a few times. The CDR3 here is CSASFRLDGVSYEQYF. In nucleotides, the CDR3 is TGCAGTGCTAGTTTCAGGTTGGACGGAGTTTCCTACGAGCAGTACTTC. The J gene is TRBJ2-7, the V gene TRBV20-1; D is ambiguous. V lost 3 bases, J lost 1 base, and 19 bases lay in between. There are 16 residues in the CDR3. Germline CDR1 and CDR2: DFQATT and SNEGSKA (reference sequence).

This clonotype was detected only once. This rearrangement joins TRBV27 to TRBJ2-7; D unresolved. This CDR3 spans 14 amino acids. V lost 0 bases and J 7 bases, leaving 13 bases between the germline ends. Germline lookup yields CDR1 MNHEY and CDR2 SMNVEV (reference sequence). CDR3 sequence reads: CASSLSRSIGEQYF. CDR3 coding DNA: TGTGCCAGCAGTTTATCGAGGTCGATCGGGGAGCAGTACTTC.

The chain uses TRBV6-2 or TRBV6-3 and TRBJ1-5; 7 bases match TRBD1. V lost 8 bases to trimming and J lost 4 bases; unmatched junction nucleotides: 5. The CDR3 is 13 amino acids. Germline V gene data show CDR1 as MNHEY and CDR2 as SVGEGT. The CDR3 DNA reads as TGTGCCAGCCAGGGGGTCCGGAATCAGCCCCAGCATTTT. This encodes CASQGVRNQPQHF.

To note about this clonotype: This may arise from a read error, as a much more abundant clone is one base away. The chain employs TRBV12-3 or TRBV12-4 and TRBJ2-1; TRBD2 is a possible D gene (5 bases). The CDR3 loop spans 15 amino acids. CDR3 nucleotides: TGTACCAGCAGTGGAGGTGGCGGTCAATTGAATGAGCAGTTCTTC. Translation gives CTSSGGGGQLNEQFF.

In DNA form, the CDR3 reads TGTGCCAGCTCACCACCGAAGGGCGGGATAGCCTACAATGAGCAGTTCTTC. This gives the protein CASSPPKGGIAYNEQFF. The chain couples TRBV18 to TRBJ2-1, with D perhaps TRBD2 (6 bases). V shed 0 bases and J shed 2 bases, with 14 bases lying between them. The length of the CDR3 is 17 residues. From germline, CDR1 is KGHSH and CDR2 LQKENI.

The J gene is TRBJ2-3, the V gene TRBV29-1; TRBD1 matches 7 bases. This CDR3 has 13 residues. Trimming cost V 5 bases and J 2 bases; bases outside gene matches: 4. In germline, CDR1 is SQVTM, CDR2 ANQGSEA. This CDR3 reads CSVHRGTTDTQYF. The CDR3 DNA reads TGCAGCGTTCACAGGGGTACCACAGATACGCAGTATTTT.

This chain uses TRBV3-1 with TRBJ1-3; D ambiguous. Trimming stripped 4 bases from V and 1 base from J, with 11 bases between. The CDR3 spans 15 residues. Germline values: CDR1 LGHDT, CDR2 YNNKEL (reference sequence). CDR3 DNA sequence: TGTGCCAGCAGCCTCACCAGCCTGTCTGGAAACACCATATATTTT. As protein: CASSLTSLSGNTIYF.

Ten or more counts support this clonotype. The J gene is TRBJ2-4, the V gene TRBV11-2; D is perhaps TRBD1 (5 bases). V lost 4 bases, J lost 0 bases, and 7 bases lay in between. Germline-derived CDR1 and CDR2 are SGHAT and FQNNGV. The CDR3 is 14 residues long. CDR3 in DNA: TGTGCCAGCAGCTCGACAGTAGCCAAAAACATTCAGTACTTC. It specifies CASSSTVAKNIQYF. Combining the CDR3 with reference TRBV11-2 and TRBJ2-4 gives the whole variable domain EAGVAQSPRYKIIEKRQSVAFWCNPISGHATLYWYQQILGQGPKLLIQFQNNGVVDDSQLPKDRFSAERLKGVDSTLKIQPAKLEDSAVYLCASSSTVAKNIQYFGAGTRLSVL.

The chain joins TRBV27 to TRBJ2-2; D is unclear. The germline V and J ends were trimmed by 3 bases and 8 bases, with 7 bases remaining between them. This CDR3 has 12 amino acids. From germline, CDR1 is MNHEY and CDR2 SMNVEV (reference sequence). DNA for the CDR3: TGTGCCAGCAGTTTTAGATGGGGGGAGCTGTTTTTT. Encoded protein: CASSFRWGELFF.

A few counts support this clonotype. The chain couples TRBV12-3 or TRBV12-4 to TRBJ2-3; the match to TRBD2 covers 9 bases. CDR3 size: 15 residues. The trim removed 7 bases at V and 3 bases at J, leaving 8 bases unmatched. CDR3 amino acids: CASMLAGVDTDTQYF. CDR3 coding DNA: TGTGCCAGCATGTTAGCGGGAGTGGATACAGATACGCAGTATTTT.

The genes are TRBV7-6 and TRBJ2-3; D is perhaps TRBD1 (6 bases). Germline assignment: CDR1 SGHVS and CDR2 FNYEAQ. The CDR3 length is 15 residues. Trimming stripped 1 base from V and 6 bases from J, with 14 bases between. The CDR3 protein is CASSLGVFQGDTQYF. In nucleotides, the CDR3 is TGTGCCAGCAGCTTAGGGGTATTCCAGGGGGATACGCAGTATTTT.

This clonotype has just a few counts. This rearrangement joins TRBV28 to TRBJ1-4, with D perhaps matching TRBD1 (5 bases). This CDR3 has 17 residues. Germline V CDR1 and CDR2: MDHEN, SYDVKM. V lost 3 bases and J 1 base, leaving 15 bases between the germline ends. The DNA for the CDR3 is TGTGCCAGCAGTTTTGCAGGGCTCACCGGAACTAATGAAAAACTGTTTTTT. This gives the protein CASSFAGLTGTNEKLFF.

V and J are TRBV20-1 and TRBJ2-5; TRBD2 matches at 9 bases. The ends lost 7 bases at V and 4 bases at J; junction bases unmatched: 16. The CDR3 has 16 amino acids. Germline CDR1 and CDR2: DFQATT and SNEGSKA (reference sequence). Here the CDR3 DNA reads TGCAGTGTATCGGGAAAAATAGCGGGAGATCGAGAGACCCAGTACTTC. This encodes CSVSGKIAGDRETQYF.

J is TRBJ1-1 and V is TRBV20-1; TRBD1 is a possible D gene (6 bases). CDR1 and CDR2 (germline): DFQATT, SNEGSKA (reference sequence). This CDR3 comprises 14 residues. Trimming removed 0 bases from V and 6 bases from J, with 14 bases in between. DNA of the CDR3: TGCAGTGCTAGAGATTCGAGGGGGAGGGCTGAAGCTTTCTTT. This encodes CSARDSRGRAEAFF.

In its sample, this clonotype was seen a few times. Given a much more abundant clone one base away, this may be a read error. The chain has TRBV4-2 and TRBJ1-2; D unclear. This CDR3 is built from 12 residues. Germline V gene sequence: CDR1 LGHNA, CDR2 YNFKEQ. The ends were cut back, 2 bases at V and 2 bases at J, with 3 bases in the middle. The CDR3 here is CASSQQNYGYTF. CDR3 DNA: TGTGCCAGCAGCCAACAAAACTATGGCTACACCTTC.

This clonotype showed up just a few times. The rearrangement joins TRBV7-9 to TRBJ1-6; 7 bases match TRBD1. V lost 5 bases and J lost 0; bases outside the gene matches: 7. Germline CDR1 and CDR2: SEHNR and FQNEAQ (reference sequence). The CDR3 spans 17 residues. This CDR3 is CASSPQGISSYNSPLHF. The DNA of the CDR3 is TGTGCCAGCAGCCCACAGGGGATTAGCTCCTATAATTCACCCCTCCACTTT.

This clonotype came up once. The chain couples TRBV14 to TRBJ2-7; a weak D match, TRBD2 (6 bases). CDR1 is SGHDN and CDR2 is FVKESK in the germline V gene. The CDR3 runs to 17 residues. Trimming removed 4 bases at V and 0 bases at J, with 19 bases between. CDR3 DNA: TGTGCCAGCAGCCCCCACCTGGCGGGGTTGAGCTCCTACGAGCAGTACTTC. This codes for CASSPHLAGLSSYEQYF.

This chain uses TRBV7-2 with TRBJ2-7, with D hard to call. The CDR3 totals 15 residues. V lost 2 bases and J lost 2, with 13 bases in between. In germline, CDR1 is SGHTA, CDR2 FQGNSA. DNA for the CDR3: TGTGCCAGCAGCTTACGTGTGACTTCAGCCTACGAGCAGTACTTC. Translating gives CASSLRVTSAYEQYF.

This clonotype showed up just a few times. The V and J genes are TRBV20-1 and TRBJ2-3; TRBD2 aligns across 7 bases. Germline loops: CDR1 DFQATT, CDR2 SNEGSKA (reference sequence). Trimming took 6 bases from V and 7 from J; bases not matched to a gene: 10. The CDR3 extends over 13 amino acids. The CDR3 here is CSARLASGNTQYF. DNA for the CDR3: TGCAGTGCCAGACTAGCCTCCGGTAATACGCAGTATTTT.

This chain links TRBV7-9 with TRBJ2-5, with TRBD1 as a possible D gene (6 bases). The CDR3 totals 16 residues. V was trimmed by 6 bases and J by 5 bases, leaving 22 bases between them. Germline CDR1 is SEHNR and CDR2 is FQNEAQ (reference sequence). In DNA form, the CDR3 reads TGTGCCAGCAGTCTCCTCCGTTCGACAGGCGTGGAGACCCAGTACTTC. Protein: CASSLLRSTGVETQYF. Full variable domain (missing parts from reference TRBV7-9 and TRBJ2-5): DTGVSQNPRHKITKRGQNVTFRCDPISEHNRLYWYRQTLGQGPEFLTYFQNEAQLEKSRLLSDRFSAERPKGSFSTLEIQRTEQGDSAMYLCASSLLRSTGVETQYFGPGTRLLVL.

This clonotype was counted ten times or more. This sequence joins TRBV2 and TRBJ1-3, with 8 bases matching TRBD1. V gave up 4 bases and J gave up 0 bases; unmatched junction bases: 8. CDR3 length: 17 amino acids. Germline CDR1 reads SNHLY; CDR2 reads FYNNEI. CDR3 residues: CASSARQGLFSGNTIYF. The CDR3 DNA follows: TGTGCCAGCAGTGCCCGACAGGGGCTCTTCTCTGGAAACACCATATATTTT. Full variable domain (rest looked up from reference TRBV2 and TRBJ1-3): EPEVTQTPSHQVTQMGQEVILRCVPISNHLYFYWYRQILGQKVEFLVSFYNNEISEKSEIFDDQFSVERPDGSNFTLKIRSTKLEDSAMYFCASSARQGLFSGNTIYFGEGSWLTVV.

The sample holds many counts of this clonotype. The genes are TRBV7-8 and TRBJ2-7, with D uncertain. This CDR3 region has 11 residues. The V end was cut by 2 bases, the J end by 6 bases, with 5 bases between. Germline V gives CDR1 SGHVS, CDR2 FQNEAQ. The DNA of the CDR3 is TGTGCCAGCAGCTTAAGTAGCGAGCAGTACTTC. This encodes CASSLSSEQYF. Full variable domain (outside the CDR3, taken from reference TRBV7-8 and TRBJ2-7): GAGVSQSPRYKVAKRGQDVALRCDPISGHVSLFWYQQALGQGPEFLTYFQNEAQLDKSGLPSDRFFAERPEGSVSTLKIQRTQQEDSAVYLCASSLSSEQYFGPGTRLTVT.

This clonotype occurred a few times. The chain joins TRBV29-1 to TRBJ2-5, with 7 bases aligning to TRBD1. CDR1 SQVTM and CDR2 ANQGSEA come from the germline V gene. Trimming at V came to 5 bases and at J to 1 base, leaving 4 bases not matched to a gene. The CDR3 has 13 residues. The CDR3 nucleotides read TGCAGCGTTCGGGACAGCACCCAAGAGACCCAGTACTTC. Its protein is CSVRDSTQETQYF.